This T cell receptor beta chain comes out of a study of T-cell reconstitution after alpha-beta-depleted transplantation in children. This clonotype was found many times. This sample's TCRbeta library carried unique molecular identifier barcodes. TCRdb called the PCR reads again in MiXCR, with one record for every CDR3 protein. The repertoire includes some 590,000 distinct CDR3 sequences, over 9.5% of them detected once, and around 4% sits in the top ten. The CDR3 is 13 residues long. Trimming stripped 0 bases from V and 6 bases from J, with 9 bases between. The sample was PBMCs from the stem cell graft donor, taken from the stem cell graft. This TCR derives from a human donor who donated a stem cell graft to a child with acute myeloid leukemia. This rearrangement joins TRBV12-3 or TRBV12-4 to TRBJ2-7; possibly TRBD1 for D (5 bases). The DNA of the CDR3 is TGTGCCAGCAGTTTAGCAGGGGCTGGCGAGCAGTACTTC. This encodes CASSLAGAGEQYF.